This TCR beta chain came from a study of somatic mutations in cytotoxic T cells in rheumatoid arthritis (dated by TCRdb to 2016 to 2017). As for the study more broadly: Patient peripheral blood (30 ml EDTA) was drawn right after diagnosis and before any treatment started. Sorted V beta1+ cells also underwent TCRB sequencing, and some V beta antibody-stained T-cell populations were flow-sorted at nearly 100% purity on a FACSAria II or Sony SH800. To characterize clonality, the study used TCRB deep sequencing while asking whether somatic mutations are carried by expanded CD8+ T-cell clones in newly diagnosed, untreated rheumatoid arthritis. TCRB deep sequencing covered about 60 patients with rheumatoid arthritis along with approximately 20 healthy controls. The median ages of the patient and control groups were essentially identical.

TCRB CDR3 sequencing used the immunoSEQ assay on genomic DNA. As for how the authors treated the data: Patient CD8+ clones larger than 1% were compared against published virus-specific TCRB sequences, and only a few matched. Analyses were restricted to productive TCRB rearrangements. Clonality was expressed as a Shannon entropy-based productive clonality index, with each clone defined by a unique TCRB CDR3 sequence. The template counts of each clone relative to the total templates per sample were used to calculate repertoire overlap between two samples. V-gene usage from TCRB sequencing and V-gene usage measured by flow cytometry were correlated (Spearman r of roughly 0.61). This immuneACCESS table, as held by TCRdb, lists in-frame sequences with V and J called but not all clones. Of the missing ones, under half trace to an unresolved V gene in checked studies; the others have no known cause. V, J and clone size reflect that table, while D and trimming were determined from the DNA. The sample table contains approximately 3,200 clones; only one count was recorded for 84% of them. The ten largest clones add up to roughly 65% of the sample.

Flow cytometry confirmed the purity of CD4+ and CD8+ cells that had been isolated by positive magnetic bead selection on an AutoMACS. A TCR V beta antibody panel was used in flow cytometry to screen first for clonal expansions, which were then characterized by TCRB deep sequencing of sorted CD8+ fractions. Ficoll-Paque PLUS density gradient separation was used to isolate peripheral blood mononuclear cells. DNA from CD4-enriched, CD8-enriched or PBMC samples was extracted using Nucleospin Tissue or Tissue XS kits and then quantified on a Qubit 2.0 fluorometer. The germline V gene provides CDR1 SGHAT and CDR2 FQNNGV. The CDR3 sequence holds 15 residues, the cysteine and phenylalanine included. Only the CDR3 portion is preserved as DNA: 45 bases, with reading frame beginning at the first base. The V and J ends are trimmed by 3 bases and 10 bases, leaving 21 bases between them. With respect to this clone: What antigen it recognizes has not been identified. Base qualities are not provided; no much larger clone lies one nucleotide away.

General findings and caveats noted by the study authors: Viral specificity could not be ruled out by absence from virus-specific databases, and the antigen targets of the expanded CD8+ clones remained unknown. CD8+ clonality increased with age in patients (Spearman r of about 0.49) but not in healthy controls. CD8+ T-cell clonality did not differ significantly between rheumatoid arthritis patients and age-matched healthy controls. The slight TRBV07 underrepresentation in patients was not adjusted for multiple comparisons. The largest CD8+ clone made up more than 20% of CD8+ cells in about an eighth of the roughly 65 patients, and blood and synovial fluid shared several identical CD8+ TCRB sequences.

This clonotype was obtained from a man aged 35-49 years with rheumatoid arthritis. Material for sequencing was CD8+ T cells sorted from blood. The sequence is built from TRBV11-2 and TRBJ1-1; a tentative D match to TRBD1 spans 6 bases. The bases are TGTGCCAGCAGCTTTCAGGCGGGGGGCGGAGGAAGAGCTTTCTTT. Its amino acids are CASSFQAGGGGRAFF.